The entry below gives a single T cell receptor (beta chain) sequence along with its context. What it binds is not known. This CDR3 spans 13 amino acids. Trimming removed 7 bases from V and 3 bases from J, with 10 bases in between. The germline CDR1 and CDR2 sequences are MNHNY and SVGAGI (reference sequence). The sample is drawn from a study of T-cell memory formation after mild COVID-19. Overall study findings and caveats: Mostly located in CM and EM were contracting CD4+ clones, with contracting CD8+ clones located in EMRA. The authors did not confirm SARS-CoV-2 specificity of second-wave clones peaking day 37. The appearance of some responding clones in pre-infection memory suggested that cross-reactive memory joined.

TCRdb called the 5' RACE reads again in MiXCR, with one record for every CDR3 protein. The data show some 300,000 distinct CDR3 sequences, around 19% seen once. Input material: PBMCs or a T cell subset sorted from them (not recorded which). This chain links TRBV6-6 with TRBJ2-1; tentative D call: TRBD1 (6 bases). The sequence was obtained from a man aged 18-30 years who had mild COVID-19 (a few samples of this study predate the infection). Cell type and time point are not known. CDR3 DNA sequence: TGTGCCAGCACCCGGACAGTCTACAATGAGCAGTTCTTC. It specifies CASTRTVYNEQFF.